This T cell receptor beta chain was identified in a study of shared T cell receptors in the human thymus. Produced via immunoSEQ multiplex PCR; TCRdb's table is partial and in-frame only. The sample lists 700,000 or so clones; roughly 85% were seen once. Germline trimming cut 6 bases from V and 6 bases from J; bases unmatched to any gene: 7. Germline CDR1 is MNHEY and CDR2 is SVGAGI. The CDR3 totals 13 residues. In addition, the sample was reused for a study of human thymus T cells. Per that paper: Related research described strongly overlapping thymic repertoires in unrelated people.

Sequenced sample: thymocytes. The TCR was taken from a girl under two years old with a congenital heart defect. The rearrangement uses TRBV6-5 and TRBJ1-2; TRBD1 matches 7 bases. CDR3 bases: TGTGCCAGCAGCTCCCACAGGGGCGATGGCTACACCTTC. This sequence encodes CASSSHRGDGYTF.